This passage covers 4 T cell receptor beta chains from one sample sequenced in a study of neurological immune-mediated disorders (dated by TCRdb to between 2018 and 2021). The library was built by means of 5' RACE. The sequencer listed for this sample is Illumina HiSeq 2500. Using fastp trimming at Q25 and MiXCR clonotype assembly, TCRdb reanalyzed the public sequencing data and kept in-frame beta chains. Each entry merges the rows of one CDR3 protein and shows their most common DNA and genes. The sample data list some 54,000 distinct CDR3 sequences, and about 11% of these were observed just once. Approximately 7% of the sample rests with the top ten. The time point tag for this specimen amounts to: longitudinal time-point 1 (baseline). The sample comprised PBMCs. Receptors were obtained from a male donor with HTLV-1-associated myelopathy (HAM/TSP).

In this sample, this clonotype turned up many times. The chain employs TRBV20-1 and TRBJ1-5; no reliable D call. Germline values: CDR1 DFQATT, CDR2 SNEGSKA (reference sequence). This CDR3 is built from 14 residues. Trimming stripped 0 bases from V and 3 bases from J, with 9 bases between. CDR3 loop: CSARDWATNQPQHF. The CDR3 DNA follows: TGCAGTGCTAGAGATTGGGCTACCAATCAGCCCCAGCATTTT.

Ten or more counts support this clonotype. The chain is built from TRBV3-1 and TRBJ1-5; D is possibly TRBD1 (6 bases). V lost 4 bases to trimming and J lost 3 bases, with 13 bases between them. In germline, CDR1 is LGHDT, CDR2 YNNKEL (reference sequence). The CDR3 spans 15 residues. The CDR3 loop is CASSLQGNPNQPQHF. The CDR3 DNA reads as TGTGCCAGCAGCCTACAGGGAAATCCCAATCAGCCCCAGCATTTT. The full variable domain, completed using reference TRBV3-1 and TRBJ1-5, is DTAVSQTPKYLVTQMGNDKSIKCEQNLGHDTMYWYKQDSKKFLKIMFSYNNKELIINETVPNRFSPKSPDKAHLNLHINSLELGDSAVYFCASSLQGNPNQPQHFGDGTRLSIL.

This clonotype was detected only a few times. The chain uses TRBV12-3 or TRBV12-4 and TRBJ2-7; 8 bases agree with TRBD1. The CDR3 extends over 13 amino acids. With V trimmed by 6 bases and J by 6 bases, 7 bases remained unmatched. Written as DNA, the CDR3 is TGTGCCAGCAGCGCAGGGGGCCGGGGCGAGCAGTACTTC. It is translated as CASSAGGRGEQYF.

The chain uses TRBV6-5 and TRBJ1-6; D gene uncertain. The CDR3 totals 14 residues. Deletions cut 5 bases from V and 7 bases from J, with 12 bases between. CDR1 MNHEY and CDR2 SVGAGI come from the germline V gene. Here the CDR3 DNA reads TGTGCCAGCAGTACGCGGGTCATCAATTCACCCCTCCACTTT. This translates into CASSTRVINSPLHF.